Presented here are 23 T cell receptor beta chains from one specimen sequenced in a study of shared clonotypes between healthy human individuals. Sequenced by immunoSEQ multiplex PCR; TCRdb stores in-frame clones only, minus some. In the table there are around 500,000 clones, over 75% of which are singletons. Source material: PBMCs. These receptors were obtained from a woman aged 35 to 49 in good health. Some clones in this sample may be carry-over from other donors' samples.

With respect to this clone: A read error is likely here: a far larger clone is one base away. The chain recombines TRBV7-2 with TRBJ1-1, with 9 bases identical to TRBD1. The CDR3 is 13 residues long. Germline V gene sequence: CDR1 SGHTA, CDR2 FQGNSA. In DNA, the CDR3 is TGTGCCGGCAGCACCTACAGGGGGCCTGAAGCTTTCTTT. Translated, it gives CAGSTYRGPEAFF.

Many counts were recorded for this clone. V usage is TRBV19 and J usage is TRBJ2-3; 8 bases line up with TRBD2. Germline V gives CDR1 LNHDA, CDR2 SQIVND (reference sequence). J gave up 0 bases and V 4 bases, and 3 bases lay outside the gene matches. CDR3 size: 15 residues. CDR3 DNA: TGTGCCAGTAGTACACTAGCGGCTAGCACAGATACGCAGTATTTT. As protein: CASSTLAASTDTQYF.

The V call is TRBV9, the J call TRBJ1-3; D not resolved. Trimming removed 4 bases from V and 0 bases from J, with 14 bases in between. The germline CDR1 and CDR2 sequences are SGDLS and YYNGEE. There are 16 residues in the CDR3. The CDR3 DNA follows: TGTGCCAGCAGCCCACTAGATACTAACTCTGGAAACACCATATATTTT. Its translation: CASSPLDTNSGNTIYF.

The chain couples TRBV7-9 to TRBJ2-5, with 8 positions matching TRBD2. Germline V gene data show CDR1 as SEHNR and CDR2 as FQNEAQ (reference sequence). The ends lost 5 bases at V and 5 bases at J; junction bases unmatched: 7. The CDR3 has 14 amino acids. CDR3 DNA: TGTGCCAGCAGCATGAGCGGGAGCGAGGAGACCCAGTACTTC. Amino acid sequence: CASSMSGSEETQYF.

Worth noting for this clone: This specimen includes other DNA sequences encoding the same CDR3. The rearrangement links TRBV28 to TRBJ2-1; D is undetermined. The CDR3 runs to 11 residues. Trimming cost V 1 base and J 7 bases, with 2 bases left between them. Germline CDR1 MDHEN, CDR2 SYDVKM. Written as DNA, the CDR3 is TGTGCCAGCAGTTTATTGAATGAGCAGTTCTTC. Protein product: CASSLLNEQFF.

In the case of this clone: Given a far larger clone just one base away, this is likely a sequencing read error. This same CDR3 is encoded by further DNA sequences in the sample. V and J are TRBV11-3 and TRBJ2-7, with TRBD1 identical over 10 bases. The CDR3 extends over 14 amino acids. Trimming at V came to 2 bases and at J to 7 bases, leaving 5 bases not matched to a gene. CDR1 and CDR2 from the germline V gene are SGHNT and YENEEA. This CDR3 is CASSLSGTGAEQYF. The CDR3 DNA reads as TGTGCCAGCAGCTTATCCGGGACAGGGGCTGAGCAGTACTTC.

This clone was picked up a small number of times. This chain links TRBV7-2 with TRBJ2-1; 8 bases are shared with TRBD2. Germline CDR1 is SGHTA and CDR2 is FQGNSA. The V gene end was trimmed by 5 bases and the J gene end by 6 bases; junction bases not matched to a gene: 12. The CDR3 contains 16 residues. The chain's CDR3 is CASSRRGGTRGNEQFF. The CDR3 DNA follows: TGTGCCAGCAGCCGCCGCGGCGGGACTAGAGGCAATGAGCAGTTCTTC.

The V and J genes are TRBV28 and TRBJ2-7; 10 bases match TRBD1. With 5 bases clipped from V and 3 bases from J, the junction kept 7 bases outside the gene matches. CDR3 length: 15 amino acids. CDR1 is MDHEN, CDR2 SYDVKM, per germline. Here the CDR3 DNA reads TGTGCCAGCAGTCCCCCTGGACAGGGGGGCTACGAGCAGTACTTC. Translation: CASSPPGQGGYEQYF.

The J gene is TRBJ2-2, the V gene TRBV7-2; 7 nucleotides agree with TRBD2. This CDR3 is built from 15 residues. Trimming removed 1 base from V and 7 bases from J; junction bases left unmatched: 6. CDR1 is SGHTA, CDR2 FQGNSA, per germline. The CDR3 reads CASSLELARNGELFF. The CDR3 nucleotides read TGTGCCAGCAGCTTAGAACTAGCGAGAAACGGGGAGCTGTTTTTT.

This chain links TRBV7-9 with TRBJ2-2; unclear D gene. Germline CDR1 SEHNR, CDR2 FQNEAQ (reference sequence). V lost 1 base, J lost 7 bases, and 4 bases lay in between. CDR3 length: 12 amino acids. The CDR3 region has the DNA TGTGCCAGCAGCTTAGTCAACGGGGAGCTGTTTTTT. Translation: CASSLVNGELFF. Full variable domain (missing parts from reference TRBV7-9 and TRBJ2-2): DTGVSQNPRHKITKRGQNVTFRCDPISEHNRLYWYRQTLGQGPEFLTYFQNEAQLEKSRLLSDRFSAERPKGSFSTLEIQRTEQGDSAMYLCASSLVNGELFFGEGSRLTVL.

On this clone itself: The identical CDR3 is also encoded by other nucleotide sequences in the sample. The genes are TRBV19 and TRBJ2-5; D is ambiguous. This CDR3 is built from 13 residues. Trimming removed 3 bases from V and 2 bases from J, with 7 bases in between. The germline gives CDR1 LNHDA, CDR2 SQIVND (reference sequence). In nucleotides, the CDR3 is TGTGCCAGTAGTATGGCAGATCAAGAGACCCAGTACTTC. Its translation is CASSMADQETQYF.

Points on this clone: A single base is all that separates this from a far larger clone, so a read error is likely. This sample includes further DNA sequences coding for the same CDR3. V gene TRBV19 combines with J gene TRBJ2-2, with TRBD1 identical over 9 bases. The CDR3 has 15 amino acids. Germline values: CDR1 LNHDA, CDR2 SQIVND (reference sequence). The CDR3 region is CASSSGDRDTGELFF. The CDR3 region has the DNA TGTGCCAGTAGTTCCGGGGACAGGGACACCGGTGAGCTGTTTTTT.

The rearrangement links TRBV5-1 to TRBJ1-2, with 7 bases fitting TRBD1. The germline gives CDR1 SGHRS, CDR2 YFSETQ. J was trimmed by 6 bases and V by 3 bases; bases with no gene match: 11. This CDR3 has 15 residues. This chain's CDR3 is CASSSDREGIDGYTF. The CDR3 region has the DNA TGCGCCAGCAGCTCCGACAGGGAAGGCATAGATGGCTACACCTTC.

The chain is built from TRBV6-1 and TRBJ1-2; D is possibly TRBD1 (5 bases). Germline CDR1 MNHNS, CDR2 SASEGT. The CDR3 runs 15 residues. V lost 7 bases to trimming and J lost 3 bases, with 18 bases between them. CDR3 amino acids: CASIISLWGYYGYTF. In nucleotides, the CDR3 is TGTGCCAGCATTATATCTCTTTGGGGGTACTATGGCTACACCTTC.

V is TRBV5-4 and J is TRBJ1-4; no clear D. V lost 4 bases and J lost 6, with 13 bases in between. The germline V gene encodes CDR1 SGHNT and CDR2 YYREEE (reference sequence). This CDR3 region has 14 residues. The CDR3 reads CASSVGGVYEKLFF. CDR3 sequence (DNA): TGTGCCAGCAGCGTCGGCGGGGTATATGAAAAACTGTTTTTT. Based on the CDR3 plus reference TRBV5-4 and TRBJ1-4, the full variable domain is ETGVTQSPTHLIKTRGQQVTLRCSSQSGHNTVSWYQQALGQGPQFIFQYYREEENGRGNFPPRFSGLQFPNYSSELNVNALELDDSALYLCASSVGGVYEKLFFGSGTQLSVL.

In this sample, this clone turned up many times. This chain links TRBV2 with TRBJ2-7; 7 bases align to TRBD1. The CDR3 has 12 residues. With V trimmed by 1 base and J by 6 bases, 0 bases remained unmatched. Per germline, CDR1 SNHLY and CDR2 FYNNEI. The CDR3 DNA sequence: TGTGCCAGCAGTGAAGGGACAGGCGAGCAGTACTTC. Protein sequence: CASSEGTGEQYF.

The V and J genes are TRBV4-3 and TRBJ1-1, with 7 nucleotides matching TRBD1. The ends lost 0 bases at V and 5 bases at J; junction bases unmatched: 3. The CDR3 spans 14 residues. Germline CDR1 is LGHNA and CDR2 is YSLEER. CDR3 region: CASSQDAGGTEAFF. The CDR3, as DNA: TGCGCCAGCAGCCAAGATGCAGGGGGGACTGAAGCTTTCTTT.

This clone is judged medium-sized. This chain joins TRBV7-8 and TRBJ2-7; 8 bases fit TRBD2. In germline, CDR1 is SGHVS, CDR2 FQNEAQ. The CDR3 consists of 18 residues. Germline trimming cut 3 bases from V and 3 bases from J; bases unmatched to any gene: 16. CDR3 amino acids: CASSFLAGRSLGNYEQYF. The CDR3 nucleotides are TGTGCCAGCAGCTTTTTAGCGGGACGAAGCCTAGGGAACTACGAGCAGTACTTC.

This clone was counted once. Without the conserved terminal phenylalanine or tryptophan, this CDR3 likely stems from a read error. This sequence joins TRBV6-6 and TRBJ1-5; D is unclear. V lost 6 bases and J lost 0, with 6 bases in between. The CDR3 covers 13 residues. The V gene's germline CDR1 is MNHNY and CDR2 SVGAGI (reference sequence). The CDR3: CASSYNSNQPQHS. The CDR3, as DNA: TGTGCCAGCAGCTACAATAGCAATCAGCCCCAGCATTCT.

The chain is built from TRBV11-2 and TRBJ2-2; perhaps D is TRBD1 or TRBD2 (5 bases each). The V and J ends lost 3 bases and 5 bases respectively, with 7 bases between them. CDR1 and CDR2 (germline): SGHAT, FQNNGV. CDR3 length equals 13 residues. The CDR3 is CASSFGGTGELFF. CDR3 DNA: TGTGCCAGCAGCTTTGGGGGAACCGGGGAGCTGTTTTTT.

The chain joins TRBV27 to TRBJ2-5; 11 bases fit TRBD2. This CDR3 spans 16 amino acids. The V segment lost 5 bases and the J segment 1 base; nucleotides outside the gene matches: 6. CDR1 is MNHEY, CDR2 SMNVEV, per germline (reference sequence). CDR3 in amino acids: CASSLTTSGAQETQYF. CDR3 bases: TGTGCCAGCAGTCTCACGACTAGCGGGGCCCAAGAGACCCAGTACTTC.

As to this clone: This likely traces to a read error, being one base from a far larger clone. The sample contains more than one DNA sequence encoding this CDR3. The chain joins TRBV4-3 to TRBJ1-1, with 7 bases aligning to TRBD1. This CDR3 is built from 14 residues. The germline CDR1 and CDR2 sequences are LGHNA and YSLEER. The CDR3 is CASSQLGTEREAFF. The CDR3 DNA reads TGCGCCAGCAGCCAACTCGGGACAGAGCGTGAAGCTTTCTTC.

Comment on this clone: It may be a read error: a sequence one base away is much more abundant. Other DNA sequences in this specimen translate into the identical CDR3. The gene calls are TRBV19 and TRBJ2-2; 13 nucleotides match TRBD2. Per germline, CDR1 LNHDA and CDR2 SQIVND (reference sequence). The CDR3 consists of 17 residues. V trimming: 3 bases; J trimming: 8 bases; junction bases outside the gene matches: 9. Here the CDR3 DNA reads TGTGCCAGTAGTATTCATAGGGGACTAGCGGGAACAGGGGAGCTGTTTTTT. Translated, it gives CASSIHRGLAGTGELFF.